The rows below give T cell receptor beta chains drawn from one sample of a study of regulatory T cells in long-lasting Graves disease. From the multiplex PCR reads, TCRdb called clonotypes with MiXCR, one entry per CDR3 protein. This sample has 400,000 to 650,000 distinct CDR3 sequences; roughly 15% occur once, and the top ten carry just under 25%. The data were also submitted as part of a second study, on T cells in Graves' hyperthyroidism and ophthalmopathy.

The sequenced sample was peripheral blood mononuclear cells (PBMCs), obtained at new diagnosis, from a patient treated with antithyroid drugs. These receptors were taken from a woman aged 35 to 60 with Graves disease. Each CDR3 is given with its conserved first and last residue. Each record gives: D gene, clone size, J gene, V gene, CDR3 DNA, CDR3 protein. The D gene is left open where the match is weak. The size of a clone is reported for some rows only, either as once, few or many, or as a class for expanded clones.

-,many,TRBJ1-1,TRBV3-1,TGTGCCAGCAGCCAAAGGCAGTCATCACAAGCTTTCTTT,CASSQRQSSQAFF
TRBD1,-,TRBJ2-1,TRBV7-3,TGTGCCAGCAGCGATGCCGGGACAGGGGGAAAGAATGAGCAGTTCTTC,CASSDAGTGGKNEQFF
-,many,TRBJ1-1,TRBV18,TGTGCCAGCTCACCAATGACAGTCCCAATGAACACTGAAGCTTTCTTT,CASSPMTVPMNTEAFF
TRBD1,few,TRBJ2-1,TRBV4-1,TGCGCCAGCAGCCAAGCTCCGGGACAGACATACAATGAGCAGTTCTTC,CASSQAPGQTYNEQFF
-,-,TRBJ1-1,TRBV14,TGTGCCAGCAGCCAAGATTGGTTACGTAATGAAGCTTTCTTT,CASSQDWLRNEAFF
-,many,TRBJ1-1,TRBV12-3/TRBV12-4,TGTGCCAGCAGAAACGCCATTGGAGCTTTCTTT,CASRNAIGAFF
TRBD2,many,TRBJ2-5,TRBV20-1,TGCAGTGCTGGGGGGACTAGCGGGGGGGCGTCATTCGTGGAGACCCAGTACTTC,CSAGGTSGGASFVETQYF
-,few,TRBJ1-1,TRBV5-1,TGCGCCAGTACCCCCGACGCGAACACTGAAGCTTTCTTT,CASTPDANTEAFF
-,few,TRBJ1-1,TRBV7-2,TGTGCCAGCAGCTTAGGGGACCTCGGGGTCACTGAAGCTTTCTTT,CASSLGDLGVTEAFF
-,few,TRBJ1-2,TRBV7-2,TGTGCCAGCAGATCAAAAGGAGCGAATTCTAACTATGGCTACACCTTC,CASRSKGANSNYGYTF
-,few,TRBJ2-1,TRBV27,TGTGCCAGCAGTTTAGGCTGGGGAGGTGAGCAGTTCTTC,CASSLGWGGEQFF
TRBD1,many,TRBJ1-5,TRBV2,TGTGCCAGCACAAGGGGGCCGAATCAGCCCCAGCATTTT,CASTRGPNQPQHF
-,-,TRBJ1-6,TRBV5-1,TGCGCCAGCAGCTTGGGAGGAGGGCCTATTTCACCCCTCCACTTT,CASSLGGGPISPLHF
-,-,TRBJ2-1,TRBV6-2/TRBV6-3,TGTGCCAGCAGTCCCCGGGGGGCGGGGGAGTTCTTC,CASSPRGAGEFF
-,many,TRBJ1-3,TRBV12-3/TRBV12-4,TGTGCCAGCTCGGCAGGGGATGGTGGAAACACCATATATTTT,CASSAGDGGNTIYF
TRBD2,few,TRBJ2-3,TRBV10-1,TGCGCCAGCAGTGAAGTAGCGGGGGCAGATACGCAGTATTTT,CASSEVAGADTQYF
-,many,TRBJ2-7,TRBV12-3/TRBV12-4,TGTGCCAGCAGTTTAGGGACCGCCCGCGAGCAGTACTTC,CASSLGTAREQYF
-,many,TRBJ2-5,TRBV4-1,TGCGCCAGCGCCTCGGGCACAAACCAAGAGACCCAGTACTTC,CASASGTNQETQYF
TRBD1,-,TRBJ2-6,TRBV19,TGTGCCAGTAGTATACAGGGGGCAGGAGGGGCCAACGTCCTGACTTTC,CASSIQGAGGANVLTF
-,-,TRBJ1-6,TRBV9,TGTGCCAGCAGCGTAGGGCCGTCCTCCTATAATTCACCCCTCCACTTT,CASSVGPSSYNSPLHF
TRBD1,few,TRBJ1-5,TRBV6-2/TRBV6-3,TGTGCCAGCAGTTACCAACAGGGGAGCAATCAGCCCCAGCATTTT,CASSYQQGSNQPQHF
TRBD2,-,TRBJ2-1,TRBV7-2,TGTGCCAGCAGCCCCGTGGGGCGCCCCGGGACTAGCGGATACAATGAGCAGTTCTTC,CASSPVGRPGTSGYNEQFF
-,many,TRBJ2-2,TRBV20-1,TGCAGTGCTAGACGTCGGGAGACCGGGGAGCTGTTTTTT,CSARRRETGELFF
-,many,TRBJ2-5,TRBV12-3/TRBV12-4,TGTGCCAGCAGTTTGTTCTTCACAGGACAGAAAGAGACCCAGTACTTC,CASSLFFTGQKETQYF
-,-,TRBJ2-3,TRBV7-2,TGTGCCAGCAGCTCCGGGACTCACGGGACCGATACGCAGTATTTT,CASSSGTHGTDTQYF
TRBD2,many,TRBJ2-7,TRBV11-2,TGTGCCAGCAGGTCGCCTAGCGGGGATCTCGAGCAGTACTTC,CASRSPSGDLEQYF
-,many,TRBJ1-2,TRBV7-9,TGTGCCAGCAGCTCCCCGGGAAGGGGCGCCTATGGCTACACCTTC,CASSSPGRGAYGYTF
-,-,TRBJ2-1,TRBV4-1,TGCGCCAGCAGCCAAGTCCCGCTAGCCTACAATGAGCAGTTCTTC,CASSQVPLAYNEQFF
-,many,TRBJ1-2,TRBV6-1,TGTGCCGGCAGACCTGGGGGGCGACAGGGCTACACCTTC,CAGRPGGRQGYTF
-,many,TRBJ2-1,TRBV30,TGTGCCTGGAGTGTCGGAGACCCGAATGAGCAGTTCTTC,CAWSVGDPNEQFF
-,-,TRBJ2-2,TRBV30,TGTGCCTGGAGACTTCCAGGGAGAATCGGGGAGCTGTTTTTT,CAWRLPGRIGELFF
TRBD1,many,TRBJ2-5,TRBV13,TGTGCCAGCAGCTTGACCCTCGACAGGGAGCAAGAGACCCAGTACTTC,CASSLTLDREQETQYF
TRBD1,many,TRBJ2-5,TRBV6-2/TRBV6-3,TGTGCCAGCACCCAGGGGGCCTATGAGACCCAGTACTTC,CASTQGAYETQYF
-,-,TRBJ2-1,TRBV29-1,TGCAGCGTTGAGGGAGGGGGCAGCTCCTACGAGCAGTTCTTC,CSVEGGGSSYEQFF
-,many,TRBJ1-1,TRBV27,TGTGCCAGCAGTCCATTACGGGACAACACTGAAGCTTTCTTT,CASSPLRDNTEAFF
-,many,TRBJ1-2,TRBV5-1,TGCGCCAGCAGCTTGGAACAAGTCGCCTATGGCTACACCTTC,CASSLEQVAYGYTF
-,-,TRBJ1-5,TRBV2,TGTGCCAGCGCTGTGAGGGTAGCCCCCCAGCATTTT,CASAVRVAPQHF
-,many,TRBJ2-1,TRBV27,TGTGCCAGCAGTTCGTCTAGCGCCTCCTTCTACAATGAGCAGTTCTTC,CASSSSSASFYNEQFF
TRBD1,many,TRBJ1-1,TRBV12-3/TRBV12-4,TGTGCCAGCATTCCCCTAGGGGGACAGACGGGAGTGGCTTTCTTT,CASIPLGGQTGVAFF
-,-,TRBJ2-3,TRBV3-1,TGTGCCAGCAGCCCCCAGGCGCCTACGCAGTATTTT,CASSPQAPTQYF